The subject of this entry is one T cell receptor beta chain. This sample is drawn from a study of blood T cell repertoires in COVID-19. The CDR3 has 13 amino acids. Per the germline V gene, CDR1 is SGHAT and CDR2 is FQNNGV. V lost 0 bases, J lost 5 bases, and 7 bases lay in between. Source study methods: Estimated nucleated cell counts came from reference gene primer amplification. TCRdb keeps only in-frame clones here, not all; method: immunoSEQ multiplex PCR. That table gives V, J and clone size, and the DNA gave D and trimming. The table has some 21,000 clones, about 85% seen once; the top ten hold roughly 30%.

The specimen was peripheral blood. The rearrangement joins TRBV11-2 to TRBJ2-5; D uncertain. The sequence derives from a human donor with active COVID-19. The donor label of this sample is uncertain. The CDR3 DNA reads TGTGCCAGCAGCTTAGAACGGAGTGAGACCCAGTACTTC. This gives the protein CASSLERSETQYF.